This T cell receptor beta chain appears in the sequencing data of a study of blood T cell repertoires in COVID-19. Study-wide background: Samples representing acute and convalescent COVID-19 were sourced from the United States, Italy and Spain.

TCRdb keeps only in-frame clones here, not all; method: immunoSEQ multiplex PCR. The top ten clones hold about 6.5% of a sample with under 250,000 clones, more than 75% of them seen once. The Seattle patients, enrolled during active infection, were followed longitudinally. The CDR3 extends over 13 amino acids. Trimming removed 0 bases at V and 3 bases at J, with 6 bases between. Germline CDR1 and CDR2: MNHNS and SASEGT. This clonotype was obtained from a woman in her forties with COVID-19, enrolled during active disease. Sequencing was carried out using peripheral blood. This sequence joins TRBV6-1 and TRBJ2-7; D not resolved. The CDR3 loop is CASSEAQFYEQYF. The CDR3 DNA sequence: TGTGCCAGCAGTGAAGCGCAGTTCTACGAGCAGTACTTC.